This T cell receptor (beta chain) was sequenced during a study of blood T cell repertoires in COVID-19. For the study at large: PBMCs, B-cell-depleted T cells, or T cells provided the cDNA or gDNA that made up the material.

Trimming stripped 3 bases from V and 6 bases from J, with 9 bases between. There are 13 residues in the CDR3. From germline, CDR1 is DFQATT and CDR2 SNEGSKA (reference sequence). The data were produced by immunoSEQ multiplex PCR, yet TCRdb's version contains in-frame clones alone and is incomplete. The data show roughly 360,000 clones, over 65% seen once. Material: peripheral blood. The receptor was derived from a human donor with acute or convalescent COVID-19. The donor label of this sample is uncertain. V and J are TRBV20-1 and TRBJ1-6; D gene unclear. The CDR3 region is CSASGELNSPLHF. Here the CDR3 DNA reads TGCAGTGCTAGTGGGGAGCTTAATTCACCCCTCCACTTT.